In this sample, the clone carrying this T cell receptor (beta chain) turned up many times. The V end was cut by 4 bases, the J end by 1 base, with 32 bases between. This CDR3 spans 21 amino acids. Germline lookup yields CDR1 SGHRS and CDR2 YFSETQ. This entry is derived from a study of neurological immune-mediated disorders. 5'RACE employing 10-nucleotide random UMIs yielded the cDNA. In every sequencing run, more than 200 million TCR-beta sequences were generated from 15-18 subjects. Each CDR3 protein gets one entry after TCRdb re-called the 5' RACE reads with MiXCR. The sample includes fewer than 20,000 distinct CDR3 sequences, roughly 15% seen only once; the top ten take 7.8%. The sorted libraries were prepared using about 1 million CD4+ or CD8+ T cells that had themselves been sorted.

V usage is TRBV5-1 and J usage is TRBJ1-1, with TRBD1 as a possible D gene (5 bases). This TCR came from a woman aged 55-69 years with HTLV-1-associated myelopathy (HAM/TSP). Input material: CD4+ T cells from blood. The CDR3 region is CASSITRGEHFVGQGNTEAFF. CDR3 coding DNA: TGCGCCAGCAGCATCACCCGAGGCGAACATTTCGTGGGGCAGGGGAACACTGAAGCTTTCTTT.